Listed here are 28 T cell receptor beta chains from one sample, sequenced in a study of PD-1 blockade in classical Hodgkin lymphoma. The table came from immunoSEQ multiplex PCR; TCRdb's copy has only in-frame clones and leaves some out. The sample contains 130,000 to 150,000 clones, less than 80% of which appear only once. Each patient's relapse followed autologous stem cell transplantation, and brentuximab vedotin exposure varied. Specimen: peripheral blood mononuclear cells (PBMCs), collected before the second cycle of nivolumab. The receptors come from a human donor with classical Hodgkin lymphoma.

This clone occurred a few times. CDR3 residues: CASSDFHLTDTQYF. CDR3 DNA: TGTGCCAGCAGCGACTTCCACCTCACAGATACGCAGTATTTT. J is TRBJ2-3 and V is TRBV5-6; the D is unclear. Germline-derived CDR1 and CDR2 are SGHDT and YYEEEE. CDR3 length: 14 amino acids. V lost 4 bases and J lost 2, with 11 bases in between.

The rearrangement links TRBV2 to TRBJ2-3; a possible D gene is TRBD2 (5 bases). Germline loops: CDR1 SNHLY, CDR2 FYNNEI. This CDR3 is built from 15 residues. Deletions cut 9 bases from V and 4 bases from J, with 20 bases between. The CDR3 DNA follows: TGTGCCAGTTCTCTCGCGGGTGTGATCGCAGATACGCAGTATTTT. This encodes CASSLAGVIADTQYF.

This CDR3 reads CASSQDGTNQETQYF. The DNA of the CDR3 is TGTGCCAGCAGCCAGGACGGAACCAACCAAGAGACCCAGTACTTC. This rearrangement joins TRBV14 to TRBJ2-5; no definite D call. Germline loops: CDR1 SGHDN, CDR2 FVKESK. Trimming left V 3 bases short and J 0 bases short, with 11 bases between. The CDR3 is made up of 15 amino acids.

The CDR3 DNA reads as TGTGCCAGCAGCAAACAGGGGGGAAATGAAAAACTGTTTTTT. Protein: CASSKQGGNEKLFF. The rearrangement uses TRBV13 and TRBJ1-4, with TRBD1 matching 8 bases. CDR3 length equals 14 residues. Germline trimming cut 5 bases from V and 5 bases from J; bases unmatched to any gene: 4. Germline-derived CDR1 and CDR2 are PRHDT and FYEKMQ (reference sequence). Based on the CDR3 plus reference TRBV13 and TRBJ1-4, the full variable domain is AAGVIQSPRHLIKEKRETATLKCYPIPRHDTVYWYQQGPGQDPQFLISFYEKMQSDKGSIPDRFSAQQFSDYHSELNMSSLELGDSALYFCASSKQGGNEKLFFGSGTQLSVL.

V and J are TRBV28 and TRBJ2-7; tentatively, D is TRBD1 or TRBD2 (6 bases each). Germline V gene data show CDR1 as MDHEN and CDR2 as SYDVKM. Trimming removed 4 bases from V and 5 bases from J, with 12 bases in between. This CDR3 has 13 residues. In nucleotides, the CDR3 is TGTGCCAGCAGTTACGGGGGCTGGGACGAGCAGTACTTC. Protein: CASSYGGWDEQYF.

The genes are TRBV2 and TRBJ2-3; D call uncertain. From germline, CDR1 is SNHLY and CDR2 FYNNEI. The CDR3 is made up of 12 amino acids. Trimming removed 2 bases at V and 4 bases at J, with 4 bases between. The CDR3 region is CASSERSDTQYF. The CDR3 DNA reads TGTGCCAGCAGTGAAAGATCAGATACGCAGTATTTT.

This clone was counted once. J is TRBJ2-7 and V is TRBV5-1; 11 nucleotides line up with TRBD2. The CDR3 has 18 residues. J lost 1 base, V lost 0 bases, and 9 bases had no gene match. Germline loops: CDR1 SGHRS, CDR2 YFSETQ. The CDR3 coding sequence is TGCGCCAGCAGCTTGGTGGGGCTAGCGGGGGGACTTTCCTACGAGCAGTACTTC. It specifies CASSLVGLAGGLSYEQYF.

The chain combines TRBV9 with TRBJ2-5; 8 bases fit TRBD1. After removal of 1 base from V and 6 bases from J, the junction contained 8 bases not matched to a gene. Germline CDR1 reads SGDLS; CDR2 reads YYNGEE. This CDR3 is built from 15 residues. CDR3 sequence: CASSVNARGPKTQYF. The CDR3 nucleotides read TGTGCCAGCAGCGTAAACGCCAGGGGGCCCAAGACCCAGTACTTC.

The chain employs TRBV6-6 and TRBJ2-1, with D unresolved. This CDR3 comprises 14 residues. CDR1 and CDR2 (germline): MNHNY, SVGAGI (reference sequence). The V and J ends lost 7 bases and 5 bases respectively, with 15 bases between them. CDR3 in amino acids: CASTQGQNHNEQFF. The CDR3 DNA sequence: TGTGCCAGCACCCAAGGGCAGAATCACAATGAGCAGTTCTTC.

The J gene is TRBJ2-1, the V gene TRBV5-1; 14 bases are a match to TRBD2. The CDR3 has 18 residues. The V gene's germline CDR1 is SGHRS and CDR2 YFSETQ. Losses at the gene ends were 3 bases for V and 3 bases for J; bases not matched to a gene: 8. CDR3 residues: CASSSGLAGAPYYNEQFF. The CDR3 nucleotides read TGCGCCAGCAGCTCGGGACTAGCGGGGGCCCCGTACTACAATGAGCAGTTCTTC.

The V and J genes are TRBV19 and TRBJ1-5; TRBD1 might be the D (5 bases). V was cut by 10 bases and J by 3 bases, with 13 bases left in between. CDR1 LNHDA and CDR2 SQIVND come from the germline V gene (reference sequence). CDR3 length equals 13 residues. The CDR3 loop reads CATRGRNNQPQHF. DNA of the CDR3: TGTGCCACCCGGGGACGGAACAATCAGCCCCAGCATTTT.

The rearrangement uses TRBV19 and TRBJ2-5; D possibly corresponds to TRBD2 (6 bases). CDR1 and CDR2 from the germline V gene are LNHDA and SQIVND (reference sequence). CDR3 size: 15 residues. V lost 6 bases and J lost 5, with 19 bases in between. This CDR3 is CASRVTAGGDETQYF. The CDR3 coding sequence is TGTGCCAGTAGGGTCACTGCAGGCGGGGACGAGACCCAGTACTTC. Full variable domain (outside the CDR3, taken from reference TRBV19 and TRBJ2-5): DGGITQSPKYLFRKEGQNVTLSCEQNLNHDAMYWYRQDPGQGLRLIYYSQIVNDFQKGDIAEGYSVSREKKESFPLTVTSAQKNPTAFYLCASRVTAGGDETQYFGPGTRLLVL.

About this clone: One junction end does not reproduce the germline sequence, and a read error may be involved. The CDR3 region has the DNA TGTGCCAGCAGTTACTCCGGACAGGGGGAGAGGTTC. Translated: CASSYSGQGERF. The V call is TRBV6-5, the J call TRBJ2-7, with 10 bases lining up with TRBD1. This CDR3 has 12 residues. CDR1 MNHEY and CDR2 SVGAGI come from the germline V gene.

The CDR3 is CASSLVWGGTYNEQFF. The DNA of the CDR3 is TGTGCCAGCAGCTTAGTTTGGGGGGGCACCTACAATGAGCAGTTCTTC. The V and J genes are TRBV7-9 and TRBJ2-1, with D possibly TRBD2 on 7 matching bases. The CDR3 totals 16 residues. V gave up 1 base and J gave up 2 bases, with 12 bases separating them. Germline CDR1 SEHNR, CDR2 FQNEAQ (reference sequence).

This clone showed up just a few times. The chain employs TRBV6-5 and TRBJ1-2, with D possibly being TRBD1 (5 bases). The CDR3 runs to 15 residues. Germline assignment: CDR1 MNHEY and CDR2 SVGAGI. V was trimmed by 7 bases and J by 2 bases, leaving 17 bases between them. The CDR3 is CASTEWGHGNYGYTF. The CDR3 DNA is TGTGCCAGCACCGAATGGGGCCACGGAAACTATGGCTACACCTTC.

The chain combines TRBV18 with TRBJ1-1; D is perhaps TRBD1 (5 bases). Germline values: CDR1 KGHSH, CDR2 LQKENI. This CDR3 spans 16 amino acids. V lost 0 bases to trimming and J lost 1 base, with 12 bases between them. CDR3 DNA sequence: TGTGCCAGCTCACCACCGTATCAGGGCAAGAACACTGAAGCTTTCTTT. It yields the protein CASSPPYQGKNTEAFF.

The chain joins TRBV21-1 to TRBJ2-5; the DNA was not used to check the table's D call, TRBD1. TRBV21-1 is a pseudogene. The CDR3 is 15 amino acids. The CDR3 sequence is CASSKVWQGKETQYF. CDR3 DNA: TGTGCCAGCAGCAAAGTTTGGCAGGGCAAAGAGACCCAGTACTTC.

The J gene is TRBJ2-2, the V gene TRBV18; the D is unclear. V gave up 1 base and J gave up 5 bases, with 5 bases separating them. The CDR3 runs to 13 residues. CDR1 is KGHSH and CDR2 is LQKENI in the germline V gene. For the CDR3, the DNA is TGTGCCAGCTCACCACAGGGTACCGGGGAGCTGTTTTTT. It codes for CASSPQGTGELFF.

V usage is TRBV25-1 and J usage is TRBJ2-3, with D hard to call. V gave up 3 bases and J gave up 1 base, with 14 bases separating them. Germline V lookup: CDR1 MGHDK, CDR2 SYGVNS. This CDR3 has 16 residues. The CDR3 spells CASSDLSTNRTDTQYF. CDR3 sequence (DNA): TGTGCCAGCAGTGATCTGTCGACCAACCGCACAGATACGCAGTATTTT.

In its sample, this clone was seen many times. The chain has TRBV6-6 and TRBJ2-7, with TRBD2 identical over 7 bases. V was pared by 7 bases and J by 2 bases, with 8 bases of the junction left unmatched. The CDR3 consists of 14 residues. CDR1 is MNHNY, CDR2 SVGAGI, per germline (reference sequence). The CDR3 DNA reads as TGTGCCAGCAACCCCAGCGGGGTAACCTACGAGCAGTACTTC. It specifies CASNPSGVTYEQYF.

The rearrangement joins TRBV9 to TRBJ2-7; TRBD2 agrees at 14 bases. The CDR3 contains 17 residues. Germline V gives CDR1 SGDLS, CDR2 YYNGEE. The V gene end was trimmed by 4 bases and the J gene end by 3 bases; junction bases not matched to a gene: 9. This CDR3 is CASSPGTGTSGSYEQYF. The DNA for the CDR3 is TGTGCCAGCAGCCCGGGGACCGGGACTAGCGGGAGCTACGAGCAGTACTTC. Looking up the rest from reference TRBV9 and TRBJ2-7 gives the full variable domain: DSGVTQTPKHLITATGQRVTLRCSPRSGDLSVYWYQQSLDQGLQFLIQYYNGEERAKGNILERFSAQQFPDLHSELNLSSLELGDSALYFCASSPGTGTSGSYEQYFGPGTRLTVT.

The V and J genes are TRBV5-1 and TRBJ2-1; D unclear. CDR3 length: 14 amino acids. The germline V gene has CDR1 SGHRS and CDR2 YFSETQ. Trimming pared 0 bases from V and 5 bases from J, leaving 9 bases between. The CDR3 spells CASSLGPRNNEQFF. Here the CDR3 DNA reads TGCGCCAGCAGCTTGGGACCAAGGAACAATGAGCAGTTCTTC.

J is TRBJ2-2 and V is TRBV5-4; tentatively, D is TRBD1 (6 bases). The ends were cut back, 5 bases at V and 1 base at J, with 12 bases in the middle. Germline V gives CDR1 SGHNT, CDR2 YYREEE (reference sequence). The CDR3 consists of 15 residues. This chain's CDR3 is CASRQGLGNTGELFF. DNA for the CDR3: TGTGCCAGCAGGCAGGGGCTGGGGAACACCGGGGAGCTGTTTTTT.

This clone was seen once. This rearrangement joins TRBV7-2 to TRBJ2-1, with D possibly being TRBD2 (6 bases). Germline V gene lookup returns CDR1 SGHTA and CDR2 FQGNSA. V was shortened by 5 bases and J by 1 base, with 9 bases between the two germline ends. The CDR3 length is 14 residues. The chain's CDR3 is CASSPGGSYNEQFF. The CDR3 DNA is TGTGCCAGCAGCCCCGGGGGTTCCTACAATGAGCAGTTCTTC. The full variable domain, with the rest looked up from reference TRBV7-2 and TRBJ2-1, is GAGVSQSPSNKVTEKGKDVELRCDPISGHTALYWYRQSLGQGLEFLIYFQGNSAPDKSGLPSDRFSAERTGGSVSTLTIQRTQQEDSAVYLCASSPGGSYNEQFFGPGTRLTVL.

The V call is TRBV7-9, the J call TRBJ1-3, with a possible D match to TRBD1 (5 bases). Trimming pared 5 bases from V and 4 bases from J, leaving 15 bases between. CDR3 length equals 15 residues. Germline loops: CDR1 SEHNR, CDR2 FQNEAQ (reference sequence). The CDR3 sequence: CASSRDGNVGNTIYF. The DNA for the CDR3 is TGTGCCAGCAGCCGGGACGGTAATGTCGGAAACACCATATATTTT.

The chain employs TRBV19 and TRBJ2-7; the D gene is possibly TRBD2 (6 bases). The CDR3 sequence is 15 residues long. CDR1 and CDR2 from the germline V gene are LNHDA and SQIVND (reference sequence). V gave up 7 bases and J gave up 0 bases, with 16 bases separating them. The CDR3 region has the DNA TGTGCCAGTAACATTGGCGGGGAGAGCTCCTACGAGCAGTACTTC. It encodes CASNIGGESSYEQYF. The complete variable domain, with remaining parts taken from reference TRBV19 and TRBJ2-7, reads DGGITQSPKYLFRKEGQNVTLSCEQNLNHDAMYWYRQDPGQGLRLIYYSQIVNDFQKGDIAEGYSVSREKKESFPLTVTSAQKNPTAFYLCASNIGGESSYEQYFGPGTRLTVT.

This clone was counted many times. This chain links TRBV4-2 with TRBJ1-3; no definite D call. The CDR3 consists of 16 residues. V was trimmed by 0 bases and J by 0 bases, leaving 9 bases between them. Germline lookup yields CDR1 LGHNA and CDR2 YNFKEQ. The CDR3 DNA reads TGTGCCAGCAGCCAAGATCATGGCATCTCTGGAAACACCATATATTTT. It encodes CASSQDHGISGNTIYF.

DNA for the CDR3: TGTGCTAGTGGGGAGACAGTTAACTATGGCTACACCTTC. Translated, it gives CASGETVNYGYTF. The chain uses TRBV12-5 and TRBJ1-2, with D possibly being TRBD1 (5 bases). V lost 6 bases to trimming and J lost 1 base, with 9 bases between them. This CDR3 is 13 amino acids long. Germline V gives CDR1 LGHNT, CDR2 FRNRAP.